These T cell receptor beta chains were read from a single sample in a study of PD-L1 blockade in urothelial cancer. Measured with immunoSEQ multiplex PCR; TCRdb has only the in-frame clones, and not every one. The sample records 20,000 to 25,000 clones, nearly 90% being singletons. Sequencing used PBMCs, obtained around atezolizumab (anti-PD-L1) treatment. All receptors come from an older woman with urothelial cancer. Each CDR3 is given with its conserved first and last residue. The D gene is left open where the match is weak. Expanded clones get a size class; other rows say once, few or many, or leave the size out.

clone size	V gene	J gene	D gene	CDR3 DNA	CDR3 protein
-	TRBV28	TRBJ2-1	-	TGTGCCAGCAGTTTGGCGGGATCGAAACTTGAGCAGTTCTTC	CASSLAGSKLEQFF
-	TRBV7-2	TRBJ2-1	-	TGTGCCAGCAGCCGCCAGGACTCGAGCAATGAGCAGTTCTTC	CASSRQDSSNEQFF
-	TRBV28	TRBJ1-2	TRBD1	TGTGCCACCACCAAGGGGGCGCGGGTCTATGGCTACACCTTC	CATTKGARVYGYTF
-	TRBV18	TRBJ2-1	TRBD1	TGTGCCAGCTCACCACCCGGGACAGTCTACAATGAGCAGTTCTTC	CASSPPGTVYNEQFF
-	TRBV18	TRBJ2-3	TRBD2	TGTGCCAGCTCACCGATAGCGGGGTCGGACACAGATACGCAGTATTTT	CASSPIAGSDTDTQYF
-	TRBV4-1	TRBJ2-7	-	TGCGCCAGCAGCCAATTACGGGGAAACACCTACGAGCAGTACTTC	CASSQLRGNTYEQYF
-	TRBV7-2	TRBJ2-7	TRBD2	TGTGCCAGCAGCTGGGGGAGGGAAAGCTCCTACGAGCAGTACTTC	CASSWGRESSYEQYF
-	TRBV7-8	TRBJ1-2	-	TGTGCCAGCAGCTTAGCCCTCAAAGGCGGGCTCTATGGCTACACCTTC	CASSLALKGGLYGYTF
-	TRBV7-9	TRBJ1-2	TRBD1	TGTGCCAGCACCAGAGACCAAGGGACAGGGGGAACGCGAGGCTACACCTTC	CASTRDQGTGGTRGYTF
once	TRBV7-2	TRBJ1-5	-	TGTGCCAGCAGCTTTGGTCGGCAGGGGAGCAATCAGCCCCAGCATTTT	CASSFGRQGSNQPQHF
-	TRBV6-1	TRBJ2-2	-	TGTGCCAGCAGGGGGACAAGGGGACCCACCGGGGAGCTGTTTTTT	CASRGTRGPTGELFF
-	TRBV9	TRBJ2-2	-	TGTGCCAGCAGCGACCCCGGGATGGGCACCGGGGAGCTGTTTTTT	CASSDPGMGTGELFF
-	TRBV11-2	TRBJ1-4	-	TGTGCCAGCAGCCCCCGGGCGAGCTGGGGGCGAAACGATAATGAAAAACTGTTTTTT	CASSPRASWGRNDNEKLFF
-	TRBV27	TRBJ2-1	TRBD2	TGTGCCACTGCAACCGGGACTAGCGGCGGCCGCTCCTACAATGAGCAGTTCTTC	CATATGTSGGRSYNEQFF
-	TRBV18	TRBJ2-3	TRBD2	TGTGCCAGCTCACTCGGACTAGCAGCCACAGATACGCAGTATTTT	CASSLGLAATDTQYF
-	TRBV5-4	TRBJ2-3	TRBD2	TGTGCCAGCAGCTTTCCTAGCGGCGACACAGATACGCAGTATTTT	CASSFPSGDTDTQYF
-	TRBV10-3	TRBJ2-3	TRBD2	TGTGCCATCGGCTCGACTAGCGGGGCCACAGATACGCAGTATTTT	CAIGSTSGATDTQYF
-	TRBV5-1	TRBJ2-1	-	TGCGCCAGCAGCTTGTCTGGGAGAAATGAGCAGTTCTTC	CASSLSGRNEQFF
-	TRBV27	TRBJ2-7	-	TGTGCCAGCAGTTCGTTCAGGGGACCCTACGAGCAGTACTTC	CASSSFRGPYEQYF
-	TRBV18	TRBJ1-3	-	TGTGCCAGCTCACCGAGCTTGGCGGGGAGCTCTGGAAACACCATATATTTT	CASSPSLAGSSGNTIYF
-	TRBV12-5	TRBJ2-5	-	TGTGCTTCACAATTAGAGACCCAGTACTTC	CASQLETQYF
-	TRBV7-6	TRBJ2-3	TRBD2	TGTGCCAGCAGCCCTCAGACTAGCGGGAGCACAGATACGCAGTATTTT	CASSPQTSGSTDTQYF
-	TRBV5-4	TRBJ2-5	-	TGTGCCAGCAGCTTTGCTAACCAAGAGACCCAGTACTTC	CASSFANQETQYF
-	TRBV19	TRBJ2-2	TRBD1	TGTGCCAGTAGTATAACGGGACAGGGAGGGCGAAGATCCGGGGAGCTGTTTTTT	CASSITGQGGRRSGELFF
-	TRBV5-8	TRBJ2-1	TRBD2	TGTGCCAGCAGCTTGGACCCCCTAGCGGGGAACTACAATGAGCAGTTCTTC	CASSLDPLAGNYNEQFF
-	TRBV4-3	TRBJ2-1	TRBD2	TGCGCCAGCAGCCAACAACCCCCAGGGACTAGCGGCAATGAGCAGTTCTTC	CASSQQPPGTSGNEQFF
-	TRBV5-1	TRBJ2-7	TRBD2	TGCGCCAGCAGCTCGGGACTAGCGGGATCTACCCTCTACGAGCAGTACTTC	CASSSGLAGSTLYEQYF
once	TRBV7-6	TRBJ2-7	-	TGTGCCAGCAGCCCACCCAACAGGGCTTCCTACGAGCAGTACTTC	CASSPPNRASYEQYF
-	TRBV27	TRBJ2-5	-	TGTGCCAGCAGACGGGACATCGGCAAGGAGACCCAGTACTTC	CASRRDIGKETQYF
-	TRBV29-1	TRBJ2-2	-	TGCAGCGTTGCAGGACAGTGGCCCGGGGAGCTGTTTTTT	CSVAGQWPGELFF
-	TRBV9	TRBJ2-1	-	TGTGCCAGCAGCATCCTTTCCAGTAACAATGAGCAGTTCTTC	CASSILSSNNEQFF
once	TRBV9	TRBJ2-3	-	TGTGCCAGCAGCCGAGAGGCAGATACGCAGTATTTT	CASSREADTQYF
-	TRBV23-1	TRBJ2-3	TRBD2	TGCGCCAGCAGTCCAATCCCGACTAGCGGGAGCACAGATACGCAGTATTTT	CASSPIPTSGSTDTQYF
-	TRBV5-4	TRBJ2-3	-	TGTGCCAGCAGCGGCAGTTTCCGGGGCACAGATACGCAGTATTTT	CASSGSFRGTDTQYF
-	TRBV27	TRBJ2-3	-	TGTGCCAGCAGTTTAATGGCGGTTAATAGTGGGGATACGCAGTATTTT	CASSLMAVNSGDTQYF
-	TRBV4-3	TRBJ1-2	-	TGCGCCAGCAGCCAAGAACGTGGGGGCCCATATGGCTACACCTTC	CASSQERGGPYGYTF
-	TRBV6-4	TRBJ2-1	TRBD1	TGTGCCAGCAGCAAGCCGGGACAGACCTACAATGAGCAGTTCTTC	CASSKPGQTYNEQFF
-	TRBV4-1	TRBJ2-1	-	TGCGCCAGCAGAACGAGTCTAGGCCCGTCCTACAATGAGCAGTTCTTC	CASRTSLGPSYNEQFF
once	TRBV9	TRBJ1-2	-	TGTGCCAGCAGCGTCGGGGTCCAACACTATGGCTACACCTTC	CASSVGVQHYGYTF
-	TRBV7-2	TRBJ1-5	-	TGTGCCAGCAGCTTAGAGCCTGCCCAGCCCCAGCATTTT	CASSLEPAQPQHF
-	TRBV9	TRBJ2-1	TRBD1	TGTGCCAGCAGCGTAGACAGGGGTGCCTACAATGAGCAGTTCTTC	CASSVDRGAYNEQFF
-	TRBV28	TRBJ2-3	TRBD2	TGTGCCAGCAGTTTTCTCGGAGGGGGACTAGCGGGAGGAACAGATACGCAGTATTTT	CASSFLGGGLAGGTDTQYF
once	TRBV7-9	TRBJ1-5	TRBD1	TGTGCCAGCAGCTTCGGGACAGGGGGCAGGACGGGCAATCAGCCCCAGCATTTT	CASSFGTGGRTGNQPQHF
-	TRBV6-6	TRBJ2-5	TRBD1	TGTGCCAGCAGCTCCGGGACAGGGGGCCGATGGGAGACCCAGTACTTC	CASSSGTGGRWETQYF
few	TRBV5-4	TRBJ1-2	TRBD1	TGTGCCAGCAGCACCGGACAGGGGAGCTATGGCTACACCTTC	CASSTGQGSYGYTF
-	TRBV19	TRBJ2-1	TRBD2	TGTGCCAGTAGTACAATACCGACTAGCGGGAAAAGGTATGAGCAGTTCTTC	CASSTIPTSGKRYEQFF
-	TRBV2	TRBJ2-5	-	TGTGCCAGCAGTGATCATGGGGCAGTCCTTCAAGAGACCCAGTACTTC	CASSDHGAVLQETQYF
-	TRBV19	TRBJ1-4	-	TGTGCCAGTAGTCAGTTCAGTGGTTTAAGAAAACTGTTTTTT	CASSQFSGLRKLFF
-	TRBV28	TRBJ2-2	-	TGTGCCAGCAGTTTCGCGGGGGCGGCTGGCGGGGAGCTGTTTTTT	CASSFAGAAGGELFF
once	TRBV19	TRBJ2-3	TRBD2	TGTGCCAGTAGTATGGGTAGCGGGAGTTCAGATACGCAGTATTTT	CASSMGSGSSDTQYF